A selection of T cell receptor beta chains follows, all from one sample in a study of blood T cell repertoires in COVID-19. Sequencing was performed with immunoSEQ multiplex PCR; in TCRdb, only in-frame clones are kept and a portion is missing. The table has fewer than 300,000 clones, 85% to 90% seen once. Sequenced: peripheral blood. Receptors were obtained from a woman aged 45-65 years with COVID-19, enrolled during active disease. Each CDR3 is given with its conserved first and last residue. The order of the fields is CDR3 DNA, CDR3 protein, D gene, CDR3 length, clone size, J gene, V gene. A D gene is named only where the DNA matches it firmly. Size is stated for part of the rows, as once, few or many counts, or as a class when the clone is expanded.

TGTGCCTGGAGTCAGGGGATCGAGACCCAGTACTTC | CAWSQGIETQYF | - | 12 | - | TRBJ2-5 | TRBV30
TGTGCCAGCAGCAGACTGCGTGATAGCGGGAGGTCCGAGCAGTACTTC | CASSRLRDSGRSEQYF | TRBD2 | 16 | - | TRBJ2-7 | TRBV7-9
TGTGCCAGCAGTTTATCGATGTATGGACTAGCGTATTTGGAGACCCAGTACTTC | CASSLSMYGLAYLETQYF | TRBD2 | 18 | - | TRBJ2-5 | TRBV27
TGTGCCAGCAGCCAGGGACAGGGGCCTAATTCACCCCTCCACTTT | CASSQGQGPNSPLHF | TRBD1 | 15 | - | TRBJ1-6 | TRBV14
TGCGCCAGCAGCTTGGCTCCCGGGACAGGGAGTGGCGAGCAGTACTTC | CASSLAPGTGSGEQYF | TRBD1 | 16 | - | TRBJ2-7 | TRBV5-1
TGCGCCAGCAGCCCCCTAAGCGGAGGGGACGGCACTGAAGCTTTCTTT | CASSPLSGGDGTEAFF | - | 16 | - | TRBJ1-1 | TRBV4-1
TGTGCCAGTCGTACGGGGGGCTCTGGGGCCAACGTCCTGACTTTC | CASRTGGSGANVLTF | TRBD2 | 15 | - | TRBJ2-6 | TRBV19
TGTGCCTGGAGTCACGGGGGAAAACTGTTTTTT | CAWSHGGKLFF | - | 11 | - | TRBJ1-4 | TRBV30
TGTGCCAGCAGCGGGACAGGTCGTGCAGATACGCAGTATTTT | CASSGTGRADTQYF | TRBD1 | 14 | - | TRBJ2-3 | TRBV6-5
TGTGCCAGCAGGATTCTAGGTGCTGGGGCCAACGTCCTGACTTTC | CASRILGAGANVLTF | - | 15 | - | TRBJ2-6 | TRBV7-2
TGTGCCAGCAGTGTCGGACAGAACTTTTCACCCCTCCACTTT | CASSVGQNFSPLHF | - | 14 | - | TRBJ1-6 | TRBV6-4
TGTGCCAGCAGCCAAGGTCGCAGCTACGAGCAGTACTTC | CASSQGRSYEQYF | - | 13 | - | TRBJ2-7 | TRBV4-2
TGTGCCACCAGTGATTCTGACGGGAGGAACTCCTACGAGCAGTACTTC | CATSDSDGRNSYEQYF | TRBD2 | 16 | - | TRBJ2-7 | TRBV24-1
TGTGCCAGCAGCTTGGGGGGGACAGGGATTCACTATGGCTACACCTTC | CASSLGGTGIHYGYTF | TRBD1 | 16 | - | TRBJ1-2 | TRBV7-6
TGTGCCAGCGGACAGGGGGCAGGCTACACCTTC | CASGQGAGYTF | TRBD1 | 11 | - | TRBJ1-2 | TRBV6-5
TGTGCCACCAGCAGAGCGTTTGGGACAGACTACGAGCAGTACTTC | CATSRAFGTDYEQYF | TRBD1 | 15 | - | TRBJ2-7 | TRBV15
TGCGCCAGCAGGCCACAGGGTAACTCTGGAAACACCATATATTTT | CASRPQGNSGNTIYF | - | 15 | - | TRBJ1-3 | TRBV10-2
TGTGCCAGCAGCGAACAGGGGACGACCTACGAGCAGTACTTC | CASSEQGTTYEQYF | TRBD1 | 14 | - | TRBJ2-7 | TRBV11-3
TGTGCCAGCAGCTTAAGCCCCTACGAGCAGTACTTC | CASSLSPYEQYF | - | 12 | - | TRBJ2-7 | TRBV11-2
TGCGCCAGCAGCCAAGGCCCCGGACTAGCGGTTGGGGAGACCCAGTACTTC | CASSQGPGLAVGETQYF | TRBD2 | 17 | - | TRBJ2-5 | TRBV4-1
TGTGCCAGCAGTTCAGGGACAAACACCGGGGAGCTGTTTTTT | CASSSGTNTGELFF | - | 14 | - | TRBJ2-2 | TRBV2
TGTGCCAGCAGCTTGGAAGGGGCTCGAGGCTACACCTTC | CASSLEGARGYTF | - | 13 | - | TRBJ1-2 | TRBV5-5
TGTGCCAGCAGGTATACTTTGAACACTGAAGCTTTCTTT | CASRYTLNTEAFF | - | 13 | - | TRBJ1-1 | TRBV11-3
TGTGCCAGCAGCCCCAGTCGGCTAGCCCTACGGGATGAGCAGTTCTTC | CASSPSRLALRDEQFF | - | 16 | once | TRBJ2-1 | TRBV11-2
TGTGCCAGCAGTTACTCCCTTAATCAGCCCCAGCATTTT | CASSYSLNQPQHF | - | 13 | - | TRBJ1-5 | TRBV6-5
TGTGCCAGTAGTATAACTAGACTAGCGGAATCCTACAATAAGCAGTTCTTC | CASSITRLAESYNKQFF | TRBD2 | 17 | - | TRBJ2-1 | TRBV19
TGTGCCAGCAGCTGGTTAGCGGGGGGGGAAGAGACCCAGTACTTC | CASSWLAGGEETQYF | TRBD2 | 15 | - | TRBJ2-5 | TRBV5-4
TGTGCCAGCAGTTCCCCCATGCGGCCCTACGAGCAGTACTTC | CASSSPMRPYEQYF | - | 14 | - | TRBJ2-7 | TRBV6-5
TGTGCCAGCAGCTCCCCGGGACAGAGGGCCTACGAGCAGTACTTC | CASSSPGQRAYEQYF | TRBD1 | 15 | - | TRBJ2-7 | TRBV11-3
TGTGCCAGCAGCGTGGGACAGCTAGCCAAAAACATTCAGTACTTC | CASSVGQLAKNIQYF | TRBD1 | 15 | - | TRBJ2-4 | TRBV11-1
TGTGCCAGCTCACTAGACAGTAGCAATCAGCCCCAGCATTTT | CASSLDSSNQPQHF | - | 14 | - | TRBJ1-5 | TRBV18
TGTGCCAGCAGCGAGCTAAGTGGGGGGAAACGGAACACTGAAGCTTTCTTT | CASSELSGGKRNTEAFF | - | 17 | - | TRBJ1-1 | TRBV11-2
TGTGCCAGCAGCCAGGGGATAGGGGGCTATGGCTACACCTTC | CASSQGIGGYGYTF | - | 14 | - | TRBJ1-2 | TRBV6-5
TGTGCCAGTAGTACGACAGGTGAAGCTTTCTTT | CASSTTGEAFF | - | 11 | - | TRBJ1-1 | TRBV19
TGCGCCAGCAGCTTGGGGGCAGGGGCTCAGCCCCAGCATTTT | CASSLGAGAQPQHF | - | 14 | - | TRBJ1-5 | TRBV5-1
TGTGCCAGCAGGGGGGACAGAGGAGGCTACACCTTC | CASRGDRGGYTF | TRBD1 | 12 | - | TRBJ1-2 | TRBV6-5
TGTGCCAGTAGTATCGGTGCCTTTAGCAATCAGCCCCAGCATTTT | CASSIGAFSNQPQHF | - | 15 | - | TRBJ1-5 | TRBV19
TGTGCCAGCAGTTTGGGACAGGGAGATTCACCCCTCCACTTT | CASSLGQGDSPLHF | TRBD1 | 14 | - | TRBJ1-6 | TRBV7-9
TGTGCCAGTGACCGGTCGGGAGTAAGGTCTGAAGAGCAGTTCTTC | CASDRSGVRSEEQFF | - | 15 | - | TRBJ2-1 | TRBV7-2
TGCAGTGCTAGTCCGGTCCAGGGTATGGGCGAGCAGTACTTC | CSASPVQGMGEQYF | - | 14 | - | TRBJ2-7 | TRBV20-1
TGTGCCAGCGGCCTAAAAGGGGACGAGCAGTACTTC | CASGLKGDEQYF | - | 12 | once | TRBJ2-7 | TRBV6-5
TGTGCCAGCAGTAGGGGGACTAGCGGGAGGACGTATGAGCAGTTCTTC | CASSRGTSGRTYEQFF | TRBD2 | 16 | - | TRBJ2-1 | TRBV27
TGCGCCAGCAGTGAGTGGGGGACTAGCGGGGGTGCGGATACGCAGTATTTT | CASSEWGTSGGADTQYF | TRBD2 | 17 | - | TRBJ2-3 | TRBV10-1
TGTGCCAGCAGTGAAGTTGGACTAGCGGGAGACTACGAGCAGTACTTC | CASSEVGLAGDYEQYF | TRBD2 | 16 | - | TRBJ2-7 | TRBV6-1
TGTGCCAGCTCACCACGGACAGGGGAGGATGGCTACACCTTC | CASSPRTGEDGYTF | TRBD1 | 14 | few | TRBJ1-2 | TRBV18
TGCGCCAGCAGCTTGGAATTGGTAGCCTACGAGCAGTACTTC | CASSLELVAYEQYF | - | 14 | once | TRBJ2-7 | TRBV5-1
TGTGCCACCAGTGCCGAGACAGGCTACAATGAGCAGTTCTTC | CATSAETGYNEQFF | - | 14 | once | TRBJ2-1 | TRBV24-1
TGTGCCAGCAGTTTCCAGGGGGGTGTTGCCAAAAACATTCAGTACTTC | CASSFQGGVAKNIQYF | - | 16 | once | TRBJ2-4 | TRBV27
TGTGCCAGCTCACCCAACGGGTACGCCGGGATGGCTTTCTTT | CASSPNGYAGMAFF | - | 14 | - | TRBJ1-1 | TRBV18
TGTGCCAGCAGCGTAACGCGGGAGGGGCCAGATACGCAGTATTTT | CASSVTREGPDTQYF | TRBD2 | 15 | - | TRBJ2-3 | TRBV9
TGTGCCAGCAGACCCCCCGGGGAAAGCACAGATACGCAGTATTTT | CASRPPGESTDTQYF | - | 15 | - | TRBJ2-3 | TRBV11-2
TGTGCCAGCAGTGACTCAGGGAGCAATCAGCCCCAGCATTTT | CASSDSGSNQPQHF | - | 14 | - | TRBJ1-5 | TRBV25-1
TGTGCCAGCACCCTCGTAGCGGGGGTGGTGGGAGATACGCAGTATTTT | CASTLVAGVVGDTQYF | TRBD2 | 16 | - | TRBJ2-3 | TRBV9
TGTGCCAGCTCACCCTCTCGACGGAACGAGGCCCAGCATTTT | CASSPSRRNEAQHF | - | 14 | - | TRBJ1-5 | TRBV18
TGTGCCAGCAGCCCACGGGGGACAGGGACGATGAACACTGAAGCTTTCTTT | CASSPRGTGTMNTEAFF | TRBD1 | 17 | - | TRBJ1-1 | TRBV5-4
TGTGCCAGTAGTATTACAAGTTACTCTGGAAACACCATATATTTT | CASSITSYSGNTIYF | - | 15 | - | TRBJ1-3 | TRBV19
TGCGCCAGCAGCCCCCCCCGGGGGGAGCTGTTTTTT | CASSPPRGELFF | - | 12 | - | TRBJ2-2 | TRBV4-1
TGTGCCAGTAGCAGAAGGACAGGGGCCTACAATGAGCAGTTCTTC | CASSRRTGAYNEQFF | TRBD1 | 15 | - | TRBJ2-1 | TRBV19
TGTGCCTGGAGTGCCGGGACTTCGGACTACAATGAGCAGTTCTTC | CAWSAGTSDYNEQFF | - | 15 | - | TRBJ2-1 | TRBV30
TGTGCCAGCAGCACGGACAGGTATGGCACTGAAGCTTTCTTT | CASSTDRYGTEAFF | TRBD1 | 14 | - | TRBJ1-1 | TRBV11-2